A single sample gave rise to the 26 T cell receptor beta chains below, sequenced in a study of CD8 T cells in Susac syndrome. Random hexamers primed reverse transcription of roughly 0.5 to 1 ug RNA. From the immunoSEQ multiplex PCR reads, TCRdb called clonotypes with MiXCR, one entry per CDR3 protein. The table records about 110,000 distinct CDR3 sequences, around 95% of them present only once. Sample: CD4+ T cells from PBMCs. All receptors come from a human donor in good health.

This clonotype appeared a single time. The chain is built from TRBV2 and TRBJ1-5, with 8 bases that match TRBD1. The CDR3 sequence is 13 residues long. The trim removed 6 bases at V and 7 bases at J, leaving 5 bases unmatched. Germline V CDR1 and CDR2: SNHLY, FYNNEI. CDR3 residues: CASRQGERQPQHF. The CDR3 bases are TGTGCCAGCAGACAGGGGGAGCGGCAGCCCCAGCATTTT.

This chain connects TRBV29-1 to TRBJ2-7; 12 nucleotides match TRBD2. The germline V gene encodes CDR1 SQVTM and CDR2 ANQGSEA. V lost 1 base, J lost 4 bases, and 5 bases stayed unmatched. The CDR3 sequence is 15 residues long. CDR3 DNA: TGCAGCGTTGAAGCCGGGACTAGCGGGCCTTACGAGCAGTACTTC. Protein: CSVEAGTSGPYEQYF.

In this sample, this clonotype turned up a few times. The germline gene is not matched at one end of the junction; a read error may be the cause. In DNA, the CDR3 is TGTGCCAGCAGTCCTGGACTAGCGGGGGGACAAGAGACCCAGTACTTC. Translated: CASSPGLAGGQETQYF. The rearrangement joins TRBV5-1 to TRBJ2-5, with 14 bases lining up with TRBD2. The CDR3 loop spans 16 amino acids. The V gene's germline CDR1 is SGHRS and CDR2 YFSETQ.

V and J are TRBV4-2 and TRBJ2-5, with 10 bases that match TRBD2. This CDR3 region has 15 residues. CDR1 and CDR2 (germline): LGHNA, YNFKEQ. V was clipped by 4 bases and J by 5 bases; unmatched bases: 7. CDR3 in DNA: TGTGCCAGCAGCCCCACTAGCGGGAATGCGGAGACCCAGTACTTC. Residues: CASSPTSGNAETQYF.

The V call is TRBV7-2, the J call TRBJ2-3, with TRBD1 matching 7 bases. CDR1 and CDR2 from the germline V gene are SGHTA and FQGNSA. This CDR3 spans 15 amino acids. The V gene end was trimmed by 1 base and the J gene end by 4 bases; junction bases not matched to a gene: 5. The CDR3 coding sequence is TGTGCCAGCAGCTTAGGGGGACAGCCCGCAGATACGCAGTATTTT. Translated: CASSLGGQPADTQYF.

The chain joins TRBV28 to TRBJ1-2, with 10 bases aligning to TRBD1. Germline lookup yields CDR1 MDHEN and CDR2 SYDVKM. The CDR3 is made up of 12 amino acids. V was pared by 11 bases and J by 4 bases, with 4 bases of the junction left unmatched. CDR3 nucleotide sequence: TGTGCCGGGGGACAGGGGCCCTATGGCTACACCTTC. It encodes CAGGQGPYGYTF.

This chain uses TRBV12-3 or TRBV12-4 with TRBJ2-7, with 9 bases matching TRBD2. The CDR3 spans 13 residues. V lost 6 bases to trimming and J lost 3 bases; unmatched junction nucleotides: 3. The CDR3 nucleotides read TGTGCCAGCAGCAAAGCGGGGGGCTACGAGCAGTACTTC. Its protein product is CASSKAGGYEQYF.

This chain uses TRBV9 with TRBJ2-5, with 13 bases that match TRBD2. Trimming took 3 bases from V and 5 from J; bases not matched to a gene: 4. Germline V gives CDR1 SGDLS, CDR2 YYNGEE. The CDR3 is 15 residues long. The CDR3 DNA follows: TGTGCCAGCAGCGGGACTAGCGGGGGTTGGGAGACCCAGTACTTC. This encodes CASSGTSGGWETQYF.

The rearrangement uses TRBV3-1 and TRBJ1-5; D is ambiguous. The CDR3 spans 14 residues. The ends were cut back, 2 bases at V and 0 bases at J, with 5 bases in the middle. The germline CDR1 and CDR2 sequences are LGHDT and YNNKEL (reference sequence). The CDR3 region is CASSQFHSNQPQHF. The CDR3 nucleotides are TGTGCCAGCAGCCAATTTCATAGCAATCAGCCCCAGCATTTT.

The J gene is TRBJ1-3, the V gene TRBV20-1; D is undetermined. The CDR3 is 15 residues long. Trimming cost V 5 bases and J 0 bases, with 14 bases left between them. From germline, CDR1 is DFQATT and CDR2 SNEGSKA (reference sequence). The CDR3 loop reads CSAHRPQSSGNTIYF. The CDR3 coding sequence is TGCAGTGCTCACCGGCCACAGAGCTCTGGAAACACCATATATTTT.

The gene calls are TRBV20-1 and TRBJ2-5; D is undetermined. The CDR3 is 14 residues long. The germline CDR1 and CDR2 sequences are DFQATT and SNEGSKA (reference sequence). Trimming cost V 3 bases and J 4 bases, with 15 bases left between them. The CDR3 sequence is CSASGLSARETQYF. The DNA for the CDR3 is TGCAGTGCTAGTGGCTTGAGCGCCCGAGAGACCCAGTACTTC.

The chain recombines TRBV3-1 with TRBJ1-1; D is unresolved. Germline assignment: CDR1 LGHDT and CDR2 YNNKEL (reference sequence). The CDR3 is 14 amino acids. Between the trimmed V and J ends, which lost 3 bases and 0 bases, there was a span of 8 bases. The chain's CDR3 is CASSQGGLNTEAFF. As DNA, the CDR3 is TGTGCCAGCAGCCAGGGAGGATTGAACACTGAAGCTTTCTTT.

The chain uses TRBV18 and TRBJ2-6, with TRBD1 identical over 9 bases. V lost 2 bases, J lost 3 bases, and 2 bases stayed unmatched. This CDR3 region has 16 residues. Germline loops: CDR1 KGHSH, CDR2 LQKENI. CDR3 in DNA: TGTGCCAGCTCACCAACAGGGGGCTATGGGGCCAACGTCCTGACTTTC. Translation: CASSPTGGYGANVLTF.

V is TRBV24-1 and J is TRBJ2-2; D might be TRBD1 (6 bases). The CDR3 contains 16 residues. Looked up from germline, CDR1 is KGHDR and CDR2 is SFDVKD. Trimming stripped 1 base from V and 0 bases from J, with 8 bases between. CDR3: CATSDLRQANTGELFF. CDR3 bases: TGTGCCACCAGTGATTTAAGACAGGCGAACACCGGGGAGCTGTTTTTT.

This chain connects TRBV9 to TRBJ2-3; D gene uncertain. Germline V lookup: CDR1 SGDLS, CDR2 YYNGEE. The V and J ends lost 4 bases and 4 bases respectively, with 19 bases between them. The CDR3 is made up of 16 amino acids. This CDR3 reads CASSSVPRISPDTQYF. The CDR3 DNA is TGTGCCAGCAGCAGCGTCCCTAGAATCTCTCCAGATACGCAGTATTTT. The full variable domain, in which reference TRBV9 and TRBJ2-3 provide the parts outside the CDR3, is DSGVTQTPKHLITATGQRVTLRCSPRSGDLSVYWYQQSLDQGLQFLIQYYNGEERAKGNILERFSAQQFPDLHSELNLSSLELGDSALYFCASSSVPRISPDTQYFGPGTRLTVL.

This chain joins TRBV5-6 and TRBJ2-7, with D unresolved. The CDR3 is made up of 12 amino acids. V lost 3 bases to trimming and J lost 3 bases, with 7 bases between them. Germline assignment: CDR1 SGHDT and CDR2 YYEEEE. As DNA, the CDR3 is TGTGCCAGCAGCTCGGAAGGCTACGAGCAGTACTTC. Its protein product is CASSSEGYEQYF.

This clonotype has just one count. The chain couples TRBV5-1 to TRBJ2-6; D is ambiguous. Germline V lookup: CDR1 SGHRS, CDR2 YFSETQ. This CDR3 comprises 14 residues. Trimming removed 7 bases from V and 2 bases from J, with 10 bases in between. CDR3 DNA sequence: TGCGCCAGCGCTAGGACCACTGGGGCCAACGTCCTGACTTTC. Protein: CASARTTGANVLTF. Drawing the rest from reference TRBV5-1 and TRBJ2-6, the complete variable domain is KAGVTQTPRYLIKTRGQQVTLSCSPISGHRSVSWYQQTPGQGLQFLFEYFSETQRNKGNFPGRFSGRQFSNSRSEMNVSTLELGDSALYLCASARTTGANVLTFGAGSRLTVL.

CDR3 nucleotides: TGTGCCAGCAGCGCACGCCGGACAGGGGAGACCCAGTACTTC. Residues: CASSARRTGETQYF. The chain has TRBV9 and TRBJ2-5; 8 positions match TRBD1. The length of the CDR3 is 14 residues. The ends lost 3 bases at V and 5 bases at J; junction bases unmatched: 6. From germline, CDR1 is SGDLS and CDR2 YYNGEE.

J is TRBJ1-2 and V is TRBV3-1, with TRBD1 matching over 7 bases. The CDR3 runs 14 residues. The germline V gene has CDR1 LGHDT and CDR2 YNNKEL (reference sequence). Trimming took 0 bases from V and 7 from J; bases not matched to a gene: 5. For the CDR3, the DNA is TGTGCCAGCAGCCAAGAACGAGGGGGCCTTGGCTACACCTTC. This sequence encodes CASSQERGGLGYTF.

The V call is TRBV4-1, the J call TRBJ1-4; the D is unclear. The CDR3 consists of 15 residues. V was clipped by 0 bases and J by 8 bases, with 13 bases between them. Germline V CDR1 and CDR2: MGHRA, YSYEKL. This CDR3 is CASSQDSYSGEKLFF. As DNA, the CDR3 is TGCGCCAGCAGCCAAGATAGCTACTCCGGGGAAAAACTGTTTTTT.

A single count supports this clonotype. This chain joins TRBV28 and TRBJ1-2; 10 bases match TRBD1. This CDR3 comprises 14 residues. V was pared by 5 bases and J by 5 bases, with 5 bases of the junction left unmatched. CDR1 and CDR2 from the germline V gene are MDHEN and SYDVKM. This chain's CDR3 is CASSRGDRGYGYTF. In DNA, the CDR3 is TGTGCCAGCAGTCGGGGGGACAGGGGATATGGCTACACCTTC.

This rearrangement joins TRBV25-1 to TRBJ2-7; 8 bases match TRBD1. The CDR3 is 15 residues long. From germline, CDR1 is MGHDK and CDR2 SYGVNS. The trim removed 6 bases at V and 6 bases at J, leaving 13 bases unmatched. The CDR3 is CASSHRGAGVAEQYF. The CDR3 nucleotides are TGTGCCAGCAGCCACAGGGGGGCAGGGGTTGCCGAGCAGTACTTC.

The CDR3 nucleotides are TGTGCCTTAGTAGGACAGACCTACGTCGAGCAGTACTTC. This gives the protein CALVGQTYVEQYF. The J gene is TRBJ2-7, the V gene TRBV30; a possible D gene is TRBD1 (6 bases). Germline lookup yields CDR1 GTSNPN and CDR2 SVGIG (reference sequence). The CDR3 is 13 amino acids. Trimming took off 7 bases at V and 6 bases at J, with 19 bases between the two ends.

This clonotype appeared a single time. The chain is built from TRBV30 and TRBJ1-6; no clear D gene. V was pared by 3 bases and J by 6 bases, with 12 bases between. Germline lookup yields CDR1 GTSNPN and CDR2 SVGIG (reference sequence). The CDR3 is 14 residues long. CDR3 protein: CAWRGWAGNSPLHF. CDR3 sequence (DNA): TGTGCCTGGAGAGGCTGGGCGGGTAATTCACCCCTCCACTTT. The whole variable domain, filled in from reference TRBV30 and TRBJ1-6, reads SQTIHQWPATLVQPVGSPLSLECTVEGTSNPNLYWYRQAAGRGLQLLFYSVGIGQISSEVPQNLSASRPQDRQFILSSKKLLLSDSGFYLCAWRGWAGNSPLHFGNGTRLTVT.

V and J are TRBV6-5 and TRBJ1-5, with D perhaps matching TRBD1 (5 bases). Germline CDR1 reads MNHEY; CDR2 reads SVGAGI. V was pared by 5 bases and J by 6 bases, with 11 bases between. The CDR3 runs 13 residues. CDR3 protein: CASSLREGQPQHF. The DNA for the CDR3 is TGTGCCAGCAGTCTCAGGGAGGGTCAGCCCCAGCATTTT.

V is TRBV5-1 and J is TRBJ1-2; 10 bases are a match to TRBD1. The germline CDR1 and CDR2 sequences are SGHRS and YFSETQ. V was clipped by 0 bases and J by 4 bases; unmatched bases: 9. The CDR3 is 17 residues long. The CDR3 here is CASSLVSGTGAVYGYTF. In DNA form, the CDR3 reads TGCGCCAGCAGCTTGGTCTCCGGGACAGGGGCGGTCTATGGCTACACCTTC.